Below, one T cell receptor beta chain is given with its context. Its matching antigen is unknown. Here immunoSEQ multiplex PCR was the method, and the copy in TCRdb shows in-frame clones only, minus some. The data show some 50,000 clones, with 86% seen just once and 12% to 15% held by the top ten. This sample was included in a study of OX40 agonist ivuxolimab in advanced cancers. For the study at large: Ivuxolimab is an agonistic anti-OX40 (CD134) antibody, and patients were treated with it. Each dose-escalation patient presented with hepatocellular carcinoma, melanoma, renal cell or head and neck cancer. Regarding the study as a whole: The mean number of expanded clones was higher in CD8+ T cells than in CD4+.

Germline V gene data show CDR1 as MNHEY and CDR2 as SMNVEV (reference sequence). V lost 5 bases, J lost 4 bases, and 3 bases stayed unmatched. The CDR3 is 13 residues long. People who had autoimmune disease history or systemic immunosuppression were excluded. V and J are TRBV27 and TRBJ2-3; 7 nucleotides align to TRBD1. Sequenced here: CD4+ or CD8+ T cells sorted from blood, sampled in a trial of the OX40 agonist ivuxolimab. The sequence was obtained from an adult with an advanced solid tumor such as melanoma, head and neck, liver or kidney cancer. CDR3 in amino acids: CASSDQGADTQYF. The CDR3 coding sequence is TGTGCCAGCAGTGACCAGGGGGCAGATACGCAGTATTTT.